These 27 T cell receptor beta chains share one sample of origin, sequenced in a study of T-cell reconstitution after alpha-beta-depleted transplantation in children. TCRbeta library construction was performed incorporating unique molecular identifiers. One entry per CDR3 protein results from TCRdb running MiXCR on the PCR reads. The sample includes hundreds of thousands of distinct CDR3 sequences, 8.2% of them seen just once. The sample here was PBMCs, mostly from graft donor cells, taken 180 days after TCRalphabeta/CD19-depleted stem cell transplant. The origin of the receptors is a male patient under 18 who had a stem cell transplant for acute lymphoblastic leukemia, so the T cells may come from the graft donor.

This clonotype came up many times. The chain is built from TRBV5-5 and TRBJ2-7; 12 bases are shared with TRBD1. CDR1 and CDR2 (germline): SGHKS, YYEKEE (reference sequence). This CDR3 contains 15 residues. V trimming: 4 bases; J trimming: 7 bases; junction bases outside the gene matches: 9. The CDR3 DNA reads TGTGCCAGCAGCCCGGGACAGGGGGCGATAGGGGAGCAGTACTTC. Protein sequence: CASSPGQGAIGEQYF.

The table lists this clonotype with many counts. The V call is TRBV6-6, the J call TRBJ2-7; D is ambiguous. The CDR3 spans 11 residues. Per germline, CDR1 MNHNY and CDR2 SVGAGI (reference sequence). V was trimmed by 7 bases and J by 7 bases, leaving 11 bases between them. In DNA form, the CDR3 reads TGTGCCAGCACTGACACACGAGAGCAGTACTTC. Amino acid sequence: CASTDTREQYF.

As for this clonotype: A read error may be the cause here, since a much bigger clone is one base away. The chain couples TRBV20-1 to TRBJ2-3; tentative D call: TRBD2 (5 bases). CDR1 and CDR2 (germline): DFQATT, SNEGSKA (reference sequence). There are 14 residues in the CDR3. Trimming removed 3 bases from V and 2 bases from J, with 12 bases in between. The CDR3 is CSASPSPYTDTQYF. CDR3 bases: TGCAGTGCTAGCCCTAGCCCCTACACAGATACGCAGTATTTT.

This clonotype has a count of ten or more. V gene TRBV5-1 combines with J gene TRBJ1-1, with TRBD1 matching 9 bases. The V segment lost 1 base and the J segment 0 bases; nucleotides outside the gene matches: 7. CDR1 is SGHRS, CDR2 YFSETQ, per germline. The CDR3 has 17 residues. CDR3 bases: TGCGCCAGCAGCTTGCGCACAGGGGGCTTAATGAACACTGAAGCTTTCTTT. Translating gives CASSLRTGGLMNTEAFF. The full variable domain, in which reference TRBV5-1 and TRBJ1-1 provide the parts outside the CDR3, is KAGVTQTPRYLIKTRGQQVTLSCSPISGHRSVSWYQQTPGQGLQFLFEYFSETQRNKGNFPGRFSGRQFSNSRSEMNVSTLELGDSALYLCASSLRTGGLMNTEAFFGQGTRLTVV.

This clonotype was seen repeatedly, ten times or more. V usage is TRBV7-2 and J usage is TRBJ1-1; the D is unclear. The length of the CDR3 is 13 residues. Germline V gene sequence: CDR1 SGHTA, CDR2 FQGNSA. Trimming took 5 bases from V and 5 from J, leaving 12 bases between them. The CDR3 spells CASSPPRRTEAFF. In DNA, the CDR3 is TGTGCCAGCAGCCCACCAAGGAGGACTGAAGCTTTCTTT. Drawing the rest from reference TRBV7-2 and TRBJ1-1, the complete variable domain is GAGVSQSPSNKVTEKGKDVELRCDPISGHTALYWYRQSLGQGLEFLIYFQGNSAPDKSGLPSDRFSAERTGGSVSTLTIQRTQQEDSAVYLCASSPPRRTEAFFGQGTRLTVV.

Only one count was recorded for this clonotype. Given a much more abundant clone one base away, this may be a read error. This chain uses TRBV29-1 with TRBJ2-1; 12 bases are a match to TRBD2. The germline CDR1 and CDR2 sequences are SQVTM and ANQGSEA. CDR3 length: 16 residues. The CDR3: CSVESSGGVSYKEQFF. The DNA for the CDR3 is TGCAGCGTTGAGTCTAGCGGGGGGGTGTCCTACAAAGAGCAGTTCTTC.

This clonotype showed up many times. The rearrangement joins TRBV7-8 to TRBJ2-7; 12 bases align to TRBD2. The CDR3 loop spans 16 amino acids. V lost 1 base to trimming and J lost 7 bases; unmatched junction nucleotides: 8. CDR1 and CDR2 from the germline V gene are SGHVS and FQNEAQ. The CDR3 loop reads CASSLVRLAGDREQYF. In DNA, the CDR3 is TGTGCCAGCAGCTTAGTCCGACTAGCGGGGGATAGGGAGCAGTACTTC.

The rearrangement links TRBV12-3 or TRBV12-4 to TRBJ2-2; 7 nucleotides agree with TRBD2. V was pared by 1 base and J by 4 bases, with 9 bases of the junction left unmatched. CDR3 length: 17 residues. CDR3 sequence reads: CASSLGGRASGTGELFF. CDR3 nucleotide sequence: TGTGCCAGCAGTTTAGGGGGTCGGGCTAGCGGCACCGGGGAGCTGTTTTTT.

This clonotype appeared many times. The chain has TRBV20-1 and TRBJ1-5, with D possibly being TRBD1 (6 bases). CDR3 length: 14 residues. The V gene's germline CDR1 is DFQATT and CDR2 SNEGSKA (reference sequence). Trimming took off 6 bases at V and 6 bases at J, with 18 bases between the two ends. The CDR3 nucleotides read TGCAGTGCAGGGGAAGGGGGACAAGGTCAGCCCCAGCATTTT. Protein sequence: CSAGEGGQGQPQHF.

In its sample, this clonotype was seen many times. The genes are TRBV6-1 and TRBJ2-7; D perhaps matches TRBD2 (5 bases). The germline V gene has CDR1 MNHNS and CDR2 SASEGT. This CDR3 contains 14 residues. The V end lost 6 bases, the J end lost 6 bases, and 18 bases lay between the germline ends. The CDR3 loop is CASRGADPNPEQYF. The DNA of the CDR3 is TGTGCCAGCAGGGGAGCGGACCCAAACCCCGAGCAGTACTTC.

This clonotype was seen ten or more times. The chain combines TRBV12-3 or TRBV12-4 with TRBJ2-7, with 10 nucleotides matching TRBD2. The CDR3 totals 15 residues. Trimming cost V 6 bases and J 3 bases; bases outside gene matches: 8. The CDR3 DNA reads TGTGCCAGCAGCTCCGGACTAGCGGAGGGCTACGAGCAGTACTTC. It specifies CASSSGLAEGYEQYF.

Ten or more counts support this clonotype. The V and J genes are TRBV27 and TRBJ1-5; tentative D call: TRBD1 (5 bases). Trimming stripped 6 bases from V and 11 bases from J, with 23 bases between. CDR1 is MNHEY and CDR2 is SMNVEV in the germline V gene (reference sequence). The CDR3 runs 15 residues. CDR3: CASSRRGSLAETQHF. The CDR3 nucleotides read TGTGCCAGCAGCCGTAGGGGCTCTCTGGCCGAGACCCAGCATTTT.

This clonotype occurred many times. CDR3 DNA sequence: TGTGCCACCAGTGATTCAACAGGGGGCTGGTACTTC. As protein: CATSDSTGGWYF. J is TRBJ2-7 and V is TRBV24-1; 9 nucleotides line up with TRBD1. This CDR3 spans 12 amino acids. The germline V gene encodes CDR1 KGHDR and CDR2 SFDVKD. The V gene end was trimmed by 2 bases and the J gene end by 12 bases; junction bases not matched to a gene: 4.

This clonotype was observed at least ten times. The chain combines TRBV9 with TRBJ2-3, with D perhaps TRBD2 (6 bases). V gave up 2 bases and J gave up 2 bases, with 15 bases separating them. This CDR3 has 16 amino acids. CDR1 is SGDLS, CDR2 YYNGEE, per germline. The CDR3 loop reads CASSVTSGLYTDTQYF. In DNA form, the CDR3 reads TGTGCCAGCAGCGTTACTTCGGGACTCTACACAGATACGCAGTATTTT.

This clonotype has at least ten counts. The chain links TRBV9 to TRBJ2-2; no clear D. This CDR3 has 14 residues. Germline assignment: CDR1 SGDLS and CDR2 YYNGEE. Trimming took off 3 bases at V and 4 bases at J, with 10 bases between the two ends. The CDR3 reads CASSARPLTGELFF. The CDR3 coding sequence is TGTGCCAGCAGCGCCCGACCCCTCACCGGGGAGCTGTTTTTT.

There are a few counts of this clonotype. The chain couples TRBV28 to TRBJ2-4, with D maybe TRBD1 (6 bases). Germline CDR1 and CDR2: MDHEN and SYDVKM. The germline V and J ends were trimmed by 5 bases and 4 bases, with 12 bases remaining between them. The CDR3 consists of 14 residues. CDR3 region: CASSPRDMKNIQYF. CDR3 nucleotides: TGTGCCAGCAGTCCCCGGGACATGAAAAACATTCAGTACTTC.

At least ten counts were recorded for this clonotype. The rearrangement uses TRBV11-2 and TRBJ2-2; no reliable D call. Germline loops: CDR1 SGHAT, CDR2 FQNNGV. V was pared by 4 bases and J by 5 bases, with 5 bases between. The length of the CDR3 is 12 residues. Written as DNA, the CDR3 is TGTGCCAGCAGCTACGGTACCGGGGAGCTGTTTTTT. Translating gives CASSYGTGELFF.

This clonotype has ten or more counts. V and J are TRBV27 and TRBJ2-5; TRBD1 might be the D (5 bases). CDR1 and CDR2 (germline): MNHEY, SMNVEV (reference sequence). Trimming took 5 bases from V and 1 from J, leaving 8 bases between them. The CDR3 is 13 amino acids. CDR3 sequence: CASSKQVQETQYF. The DNA of the CDR3 is TGTGCCAGCAGTAAACAGGTCCAAGAGACCCAGTACTTC.

This clonotype occurred many times. The V and J genes are TRBV19 and TRBJ2-1; D may correspond to TRBD1 or TRBD2 (5 bases each). Per the germline V gene, CDR1 is LNHDA and CDR2 is SQIVND (reference sequence). This CDR3 is built from 15 residues. V was trimmed by 9 bases and J by 6 bases, leaving 21 bases between them. The CDR3 here is CASSNVGGWSNEQFF. The CDR3 DNA follows: TGTGCCAGCTCAAATGTTGGGGGTTGGAGCAATGAGCAGTTCTTC. Drawing the rest from reference TRBV19 and TRBJ2-1, the complete variable domain is DGGITQSPKYLFRKEGQNVTLSCEQNLNHDAMYWYRQDPGQGLRLIYYSQIVNDFQKGDIAEGYSVSREKKESFPLTVTSAQKNPTAFYLCASSNVGGWSNEQFFGPGTRLTVL.

This clonotype occurred many times. V gene TRBV20-1 combines with J gene TRBJ2-1, with 11 bases matching TRBD1. V lost 6 bases, J lost 4 bases, and 5 bases stayed unmatched. The CDR3 has 14 amino acids. Germline CDR1 is DFQATT and CDR2 is SNEGSKA (reference sequence). For the CDR3, the DNA is TGCAGTGCCCAGGACAGGGGGCCATACAATGAGCAGTTCTTC. As protein: CSAQDRGPYNEQFF.

This clonotype was counted many times. CDR3 region: CASSYTGSTDTQYF. DNA for the CDR3: TGTGCCAGCAGTTACACCGGGTCCACAGATACGCAGTATTTT. The gene calls are TRBV6-5 and TRBJ2-3; D is unresolved. Germline V gene lookup returns CDR1 MNHEY and CDR2 SVGAGI. The CDR3 is made up of 14 amino acids. V lost 2 bases, J lost 2 bases, and 8 bases lay in between.

This clonotype was recorded at least ten times. This rearrangement joins TRBV12-3 or TRBV12-4 to TRBJ2-4; TRBD2 agrees at 11 bases. The CDR3 contains 18 residues. The J segment lost 2 bases and the V segment lost 1 base, leaving 7 bases of the junction unmatched. Here the CDR3 reads CASSLGLAGGQSKNIQYF. The DNA of the CDR3 is TGTGCCAGCAGTTTAGGGCTAGCGGGGGGCCAGTCCAAAAACATTCAGTACTTC.

The table lists this clonotype with many counts. The chain recombines TRBV20-1 with TRBJ2-5; D perhaps matches TRBD1 (5 bases). From germline, CDR1 is DFQATT and CDR2 SNEGSKA (reference sequence). The CDR3 runs 15 residues. Trimming left V 0 bases short and J 5 bases short, with 16 bases between. The CDR3 region is CSARDAQGSGETQYF. The CDR3 DNA follows: TGCAGTGCTAGAGATGCTCAGGGAAGTGGGGAGACCCAGTACTTC.

As regards this clonotype: An end of the junction does not agree with germline; a read error may underlie this. The V call is TRBV20-1, the J call TRBJ2-1, with TRBD2 identical over 11 bases. Per germline, CDR1 DFQATT and CDR2 SNEGSKA (reference sequence). The CDR3 is 16 amino acids. The DNA for the CDR3 is TGCTGTGCTAGGCCCCTAGCGGGAGGTGCATACAATGAGCAGTTCTTC. Residues: CCARPLAGGAYNEQFF.

In its sample, this clonotype was seen many times. V is TRBV6-2 or TRBV6-3 and J is TRBJ2-1; D gene uncertain. The germline V gene encodes CDR1 MNHEY and CDR2 SVGEGT. CDR3 length equals 13 residues. V lost 10 bases and J 5 bases, leaving 15 bases between the germline ends. The CDR3 DNA follows: TGTGCCACCAGCTTCGGCAGCCACAATGAGCAGTTCTTC. It codes for CATSFGSHNEQFF.

This clonotype was seen ten or more times. The J gene is TRBJ1-2, the V gene TRBV7-8; D call uncertain. CDR1 SGHVS and CDR2 FQNEAQ come from the germline V gene. Trimming pared 0 bases from V and 4 bases from J, leaving 18 bases between. This CDR3 has 17 residues. The chain's CDR3 is CASSLAAMSLRSYGYTF. CDR3 coding DNA: TGTGCCAGCAGCTTAGCGGCGATGAGTCTCAGGAGCTATGGCTACACCTTC. Full variable domain (missing parts from reference TRBV7-8 and TRBJ1-2): GAGVSQSPRYKVAKRGQDVALRCDPISGHVSLFWYQQALGQGPEFLTYFQNEAQLDKSGLPSDRFFAERPEGSVSTLKIQRTQQEDSAVYLCASSLAAMSLRSYGYTFGSGTRLTVV.

This clonotype was recorded a few times. V usage is TRBV20-1 and J usage is TRBJ1-1; D is ambiguous. Deletions cut 3 bases from V and 6 bases from J, with 17 bases between. The CDR3 extends over 14 amino acids. Looked up from germline, CDR1 is DFQATT and CDR2 is SNEGSKA (reference sequence). For the CDR3, the DNA is TGCAGTGCTAGGGGTGTTAATATCGGACCTGAAGCTTTCTTT. It is translated as CSARGVNIGPEAFF.